The next 27 T cell receptor beta chains were all read from a single sample in a study of T cell responses to AZD1222 COVID-19 vaccine. The method was immunoSEQ multiplex PCR; TCRdb's version includes in-frame clones alone and lacks a portion of them. The repertoire holds 140,000 to 150,000 clones, with approximately 91% as singletons. Specimen: peripheral blood, collected 28 days after the second AZD1222 dose. The receptors were sampled from an adult who received the AZD1222 COVID-19 vaccine.

A few counts support this clone. The chain has TRBV10-2 and TRBJ1-5; D is unclear. V lost 6 bases to trimming and J lost 3 bases, with 12 bases between them. Germline values: CDR1 WSHSY, CDR2 SAAADI. CDR3 size: 14 residues. CDR3 in amino acids: CASRGIGDNQPQHF. The CDR3 region has the DNA TGCGCCAGCAGGGGGATTGGCGACAATCAGCCCCAGCATTTT.

The V gene is TRBV5-6, the J gene TRBJ2-7; 10 nucleotides line up with TRBD1. The V and J ends lost 4 bases and 2 bases, in that order; junction bases with no gene match: 6. The CDR3 has 15 amino acids. Germline lookup yields CDR1 SGHDT and CDR2 YYEEEE. The CDR3 here is CASSELTGGTYEQYF. The CDR3, as DNA: TGTGCCAGCAGCGAACTGACAGGGGGCACCTACGAGCAGTACTTC. Based on the CDR3 plus reference TRBV5-6 and TRBJ2-7, the full variable domain is DAGVTQSPTHLIKTRGQQVTLRCSPKSGHDTVSWYQQALGQGPQFIFQYYEEEERQRGNFPDRFSGHQFPNYSSELNVNALLLGDSALYLCASSELTGGTYEQYFGPGTRLTVT.

The CDR3 loop reads CASSLSWGQGAHTIYF. CDR3 in DNA: TGTGCCAGCAGTTTATCGTGGGGGCAGGGAGCGCACACCATATATTTT. The J gene is TRBJ1-3, the V gene TRBV27; D perhaps matches TRBD1 (6 bases). The CDR3 consists of 16 residues. Germline CDR1 reads MNHEY; CDR2 reads SMNVEV (reference sequence). Trimming removed 0 bases at V and 8 bases at J, with 17 bases between.

CDR3 coding DNA: TGTGCCAGCAGCCTGCAGGGCGCGCGAGAGACCCAGTACTTC. Protein sequence: CASSLQGARETQYF. This chain joins TRBV7-9 and TRBJ2-5, with D maybe TRBD1 (5 bases). The CDR3 totals 14 residues. Trimming removed 5 bases from V and 4 bases from J, with 14 bases in between. CDR1 is SEHNR, CDR2 FQNEAQ, per germline (reference sequence).

The table lists this clone with a count of one. The rearrangement links TRBV7-6 to TRBJ2-7; TRBD1 or TRBD2 may be the D gene (6 bases each). Germline V gives CDR1 SGHVS, CDR2 FNYEAQ. This CDR3 spans 13 amino acids. V was cut by 5 bases and J by 4 bases, with 12 bases left in between. CDR3 coding DNA: TGTGCCAGCAGCGACCGGGGGCTGTACGAGCAGTACTTC. Amino acids: CASSDRGLYEQYF. Filled out from reference TRBV7-6 and TRBJ2-7, the complete variable domain reads GAGVSQSPRYKVTKRGQDVALRCDPISGHVSLYWYRQALGQGPEFLTYFNYEAQQDKSGLPNDRFSAERPEGSISTLTIQRTEQRDSAMYRCASSDRGLYEQYFGPGTRLTVT.

The chain is built from TRBV2 and TRBJ2-1, with 10 nucleotides matching TRBD1. This CDR3 comprises 15 residues. V lost 6 bases to trimming and J lost 9 bases; unmatched junction nucleotides: 11. Germline-derived CDR1 and CDR2 are SNHLY and FYNNEI. Here the CDR3 DNA reads TGTGCCAGCAGGGGTAGCGACAGGGGGCTAGGTGAGCAGTTCTTC. Translated: CASRGSDRGLGEQFF.

This chain joins TRBV19 and TRBJ2-1, with D unresolved. The length of the CDR3 is 11 residues. From germline, CDR1 is LNHDA and CDR2 SQIVND (reference sequence). Trimming removed 8 bases at V and 4 bases at J, with 6 bases between. CDR3 in DNA: TGTGCCAGTCGAGATTACAATGAGCAGTTCTTC. This gives the protein CASRDYNEQFF.

This clone was detected a few times. The gene calls are TRBV6-5 and TRBJ1-2, with 10 positions matching TRBD1. This CDR3 is 14 amino acids long. Per the germline V gene, CDR1 is MNHEY and CDR2 is SVGAGI. The V segment lost 8 bases and the J segment 5 bases; nucleotides outside the gene matches: 8. The CDR3 region is CASARTGGFYGYTF. The CDR3 nucleotides read TGTGCCAGCGCCAGGACAGGGGGTTTTTATGGCTACACCTTC.

The chain links TRBV11-3 to TRBJ2-1; 10 positions agree with TRBD2. The CDR3 is 16 amino acids. Germline trimming cut 5 bases from V and 8 bases from J; bases unmatched to any gene: 12. Germline V lookup: CDR1 SGHNT, CDR2 YENEEA. The CDR3 coding sequence is TGTGCCAGCAGCAAAATTCTAGCGGGAGTTACCTATGAGCAGTTCTTC. This sequence encodes CASSKILAGVTYEQFF.

V is TRBV6-2 or TRBV6-3 and J is TRBJ1-1; 8 nucleotides align to TRBD1. With V trimmed by 0 bases and J by 5 bases, 5 bases remained unmatched. CDR1 is MNHEY and CDR2 is SVGEGT in the germline V gene. The CDR3 contains 15 residues. The CDR3 bases are TGTGCCAGCAGTTACTCGGGACAGGTCGCAACTGAAGCTTTCTTT. This gives the protein CASSYSGQVATEAFF.

The chain employs TRBV9 and TRBJ1-1; no clear D gene. This CDR3 region has 14 residues. CDR1 is SGDLS, CDR2 YYNGEE, per germline. V dropped 0 bases and J dropped 6 bases, with 12 bases sitting between them. The chain's CDR3 is CASSVAGGKAEAFF. The CDR3 DNA reads TGTGCCAGCAGCGTAGCGGGAGGGAAGGCTGAAGCTTTCTTT.

This chain links TRBV28 with TRBJ2-3; D not certain. CDR3 length: 14 amino acids. The germline V gene has CDR1 MDHEN and CDR2 SYDVKM. The germline V and J ends were trimmed by 2 bases and 1 base, with 7 bases remaining between them. This CDR3 is CASSLGTRTDTQYF. Here the CDR3 DNA reads TGTGCCAGCAGTTTAGGTACACGCACAGATACGCAGTATTTT.

The chain uses TRBV20-1 and TRBJ1-2; D may be TRBD1 (6 bases). V was shortened by 3 bases and J by 0 bases, with 11 bases between the two germline ends. Germline CDR1 and CDR2: DFQATT and SNEGSKA (reference sequence). There are 14 residues in the CDR3. DNA for the CDR3: TGCAGTGCTAGTAAGGGGGGAACTAACTATGGCTACACCTTC. This codes for CSASKGGTNYGYTF.

The V call is TRBV7-2, the J call TRBJ1-5, with D possibly being TRBD1 (5 bases). Germline CDR1 SGHTA, CDR2 FQGNSA. The length of the CDR3 is 15 residues. The V end lost 1 base, the J end lost 3 bases, and 10 bases lay between the germline ends. The CDR3 sequence: CASSLGSGNNQPQHF. The CDR3, as DNA: TGTGCCAGCAGCTTAGGTTCAGGGAACAATCAGCCCCAGCATTTT.

The chain couples TRBV6-1 to TRBJ1-5; no clear D. CDR3 size: 12 residues. The V gene's germline CDR1 is MNHNS and CDR2 SASEGT. Deletions cut 5 bases from V and 4 bases from J, with 6 bases between. This CDR3 is CASSLSNQPQHF. The CDR3 DNA is TGTGCCAGCAGTCTTTCTAATCAGCCCCAGCATTTT.

The chain recombines TRBV15 with TRBJ1-3; perhaps TRBD1 as D (5 bases). Per germline, CDR1 LNHNV and CDR2 YYDKDF (reference sequence). The ends were cut back, 0 bases at V and 3 bases at J, with 18 bases in the middle. The CDR3 consists of 18 residues. CDR3 bases: TGTGCCACCAGCAGAGATCTCCGGGAGAGGGGCAGTGGAAACACCATATATTTT. This codes for CATSRDLRERGSGNTIYF.

The chain carries TRBV5-6 and TRBJ1-1; tentative D call: TRBD1 (5 bases). V was cut by 4 bases and J by 4 bases, with 14 bases left in between. This CDR3 has 14 amino acids. CDR1 and CDR2 (germline): SGHDT, YYEEEE. For the CDR3, the DNA is TGTGCCAGCAGCCTCACAGCGAGGGGCACTGAAGCTTTCTTT. It translates to CASSLTARGTEAFF. Full variable domain (missing parts from reference TRBV5-6 and TRBJ1-1): DAGVTQSPTHLIKTRGQQVTLRCSPKSGHDTVSWYQQALGQGPQFIFQYYEEEERQRGNFPDRFSGHQFPNYSSELNVNALLLGDSALYLCASSLTARGTEAFFGQGTRLTVV.

The chain links TRBV28 to TRBJ2-7, with D unclear. The CDR3 is made up of 12 amino acids. Germline CDR1 is MDHEN and CDR2 is SYDVKM. V lost 2 bases and J 7 bases, leaving 9 bases between the germline ends. CDR3: CASSLQLREQYF. For the CDR3, the DNA is TGTGCCAGCAGTTTACAACTGAGAGAGCAGTACTTC.

The CDR3 coding sequence is TGTGCCAGCAGTTGGCAGGGCCGTACTAACTATGGCTACACCTTC. This sequence encodes CASSWQGRTNYGYTF. The gene calls are TRBV6-2 or TRBV6-3 and TRBJ1-2; the D gene is possibly TRBD1 (5 bases). Germline-derived CDR1 and CDR2 are MNHEY and SVGEGT. Between the trimmed V and J ends, which lost 4 bases and 0 bases, there was a span of 12 bases. This CDR3 spans 15 amino acids.

This chain connects TRBV2 to TRBJ2-1, with D tentatively TRBD2 (5 bases). The germline CDR1 and CDR2 sequences are SNHLY and FYNNEI. The CDR3 contains 14 residues. V lost 3 bases, J lost 4 bases, and 10 bases lay in between. The CDR3 loop is CASSETGGYNEQFF. As DNA, the CDR3 is TGTGCCAGCAGTGAGACTGGCGGGTACAATGAGCAGTTCTTC.

The chain joins TRBV6-5 to TRBJ1-2, with a tentative D call TRBD1 (6 bases). CDR3 length: 15 residues. With 4 bases removed from V and 7 bases from J, the gap between germline ends came to 19 bases. Germline V gives CDR1 MNHEY, CDR2 SVGAGI. CDR3 DNA: TGTGCCAGCAGTTTTTCAAGGGGCAGGGGTGCTGGCTACACCTTC. Encoded protein: CASSFSRGRGAGYTF.

CDR3 sequence: CASSPSPGEKLFF. The CDR3 coding sequence is TGTGCCAGCTCACCAAGCCCAGGGGAAAAACTGTTTTTT. The gene calls are TRBV18 and TRBJ1-4, with a possible D match to TRBD1 (5 bases). There are 13 residues in the CDR3. Trimming pared 2 bases from V and 8 bases from J, leaving 9 bases between. Germline V gives CDR1 KGHSH, CDR2 LQKENI.

This chain connects TRBV12-3 or TRBV12-4 to TRBJ1-1; 9 nucleotides agree with TRBD1. V dropped 5 bases and J dropped 7; count of bases not matched to a gene: 5. The CDR3 has 13 residues. The CDR3 here is CASSGQGISEAFF. The CDR3 nucleotides read TGTGCCAGCAGTGGACAGGGGATTAGTGAAGCTTTCTTT.

The sample holds a few counts of this clone. The rearrangement links TRBV27 to TRBJ2-7; no clear D. The V gene's germline CDR1 is MNHEY and CDR2 SMNVEV (reference sequence). V lost 4 bases and J 4 bases, leaving 14 bases between the germline ends. This CDR3 has 14 residues. CDR3 amino acids: CASSSRFGLYEQYF. CDR3 nucleotide sequence: TGTGCCAGCAGTTCTCGCTTCGGCCTGTACGAGCAGTACTTC.

The chain recombines TRBV7-3 with TRBJ2-1; D perhaps matches TRBD1 (6 bases). V was cut by 4 bases and J by 1 base, with 11 bases left in between. The CDR3 is 15 amino acids. Per germline, CDR1 SGHTA and CDR2 FQGTGA. The CDR3 loop is CASSSRTESYNEQFF. The DNA of the CDR3 is TGTGCCAGCAGCTCCCGGACAGAGTCCTACAATGAGCAGTTCTTC.

This chain joins TRBV7-8 and TRBJ1-1; 7 bases agree with TRBD1. V was clipped by 5 bases and J by 1 base; unmatched bases: 7. The CDR3 is made up of 15 amino acids. Germline CDR1 and CDR2: SGHVS and FQNEAQ. CDR3: CASSAYRGENTEAFF. The CDR3 DNA reads TGTGCCAGCAGCGCGTACAGGGGCGAGAACACTGAAGCTTTCTTT. The whole variable domain, filled in from reference TRBV7-8 and TRBJ1-1, reads GAGVSQSPRYKVAKRGQDVALRCDPISGHVSLFWYQQALGQGPEFLTYFQNEAQLDKSGLPSDRFFAERPEGSVSTLKIQRTQQEDSAVYLCASSAYRGENTEAFFGQGTRLTVV.

This chain connects TRBV5-1 to TRBJ2-2; 10 bases agree with TRBD2. The germline gives CDR1 SGHRS, CDR2 YFSETQ. J was trimmed by 4 bases and V by 3 bases; bases with no gene match: 9. The CDR3 length is 17 residues. CDR3 sequence (DNA): TGCGCCAGCAGCTCTCGAGGACTAGCGGAACCCACCGGGGAGCTGTTTTTT. Its translation: CASSSRGLAEPTGELFF.